Shown below are 24 T cell receptor beta chains from a single sample sequenced in a study of Ad26.COV2.S vaccination and SARS-CoV-2 variants. As for treatment: about 20 received Ad26.COV2.S at low or high dose, single or two shots; 5 received placebo; per-sample allocation not given. Day 63 after the first injection of vaccine or placebo was the sampling time. The data were produced by immunoSEQ multiplex PCR, yet TCRdb's version contains in-frame clones alone and is incomplete. The profile shows around 450,000 clones, approximately 92% of them singletons. The input for sequencing was peripheral blood, taken in a trial of Ad26.COV2.S vaccine versus placebo. These receptor sequences come from a person between 18 and 59 years old who received the Ad26.COV2.S COVID-19 vaccine or a placebo.

The chain combines TRBV5-1 with TRBJ1-1; tentatively, D is TRBD1 (6 bases). V was shortened by 4 bases and J by 6 bases, with 19 bases between the two germline ends. The CDR3 consists of 15 residues. Germline lookup yields CDR1 SGHRS and CDR2 YFSETQ. The CDR3 region is CASSPGDRPGPEAFF. The CDR3 region has the DNA TGCGCCAGCAGCCCTGGCGACAGGCCCGGCCCTGAAGCTTTCTTT.

The chain combines TRBV28 with TRBJ2-4; tentatively, D is TRBD1 (5 bases). Germline values: CDR1 MDHEN, CDR2 SYDVKM. The length of the CDR3 is 14 residues. V was trimmed by 0 bases and J by 8 bases, leaving 11 bases between them. The CDR3 DNA reads as TGTGCCAGCAGTTTATGGCAGGGCGCGGACATTCAGTACTTC. Protein product: CASSLWQGADIQYF.

The V gene is TRBV5-6, the J gene TRBJ1-6, with TRBD1 matching 8 bases. The V and J ends lost 3 bases and 10 bases, in that order; junction bases with no gene match: 6. Germline values: CDR1 SGHDT, CDR2 YYEEEE. There are 14 residues in the CDR3. The DNA of the CDR3 is TGTGCCAGCAGCTCTGACAGGGGTTGGTCACCCCTCCACTTT. Translated: CASSSDRGWSPLHF.

The chain has TRBV27 and TRBJ2-1; 8 positions agree with TRBD2. This CDR3 region has 16 residues. Germline loops: CDR1 MNHEY, CDR2 SMNVEV (reference sequence). The trim removed 2 bases at V and 7 bases at J, leaving 10 bases unmatched. CDR3 nucleotides: TGTGCCAGCAGTTTAATCGCGGGAGGTTTGATGAATGAGCAGTTCTTC. It encodes CASSLIAGGLMNEQFF.

The V and J genes are TRBV21-1 and TRBJ1-5; the tabulated D call, TRBD1, remains unverified against the DNA. TRBV21-1 is given as a pseudogene. This CDR3 comprises 15 residues. In nucleotides, the CDR3 is TGTGCCAGCCAACACAGGGAAGGAAAGGATCAGCCCCAGCATTTT. Its protein is CASQHREGKDQPQHF.

This clone has just one count. This chain uses TRBV11-3 with TRBJ2-1; TRBD2 is a possible D gene (6 bases). The germline gives CDR1 SGHNT, CDR2 YENEEA. Between the trimmed V and J ends, which lost 3 bases and 4 bases, there was a span of 10 bases. This CDR3 contains 14 residues. CDR3 bases: TGTGCCAGCAGCTTCGGAGGGAGTTACAATGAGCAGTTCTTC. As protein: CASSFGGSYNEQFF.

The J gene is TRBJ2-2, the V gene TRBV5-1, with D maybe TRBD2 (6 bases). Looked up from germline, CDR1 is SGHRS and CDR2 is YFSETQ. V was trimmed by 0 bases and J by 0 bases, leaving 12 bases between them. CDR3 size: 17 residues. CDR3 in DNA: TGCGCCAGCAGCTTGGGGGCGGGGACGGCGAACACCGGGGAGCTGTTTTTT. Translating gives CASSLGAGTANTGELFF.

The chain carries TRBV9 and TRBJ2-1; 8 nucleotides line up with TRBD2. CDR1 and CDR2 from the germline V gene are SGDLS and YYNGEE. The CDR3 spans 16 residues. Trimming removed 3 bases from V and 4 bases from J; junction bases left unmatched: 9. DNA of the CDR3: TGTGCCAGCAGCGGTGAGCGGGGGCCACCTTACAATGAGCAGTTCTTC. Protein sequence: CASSGERGPPYNEQFF.

The chain has TRBV7-3 and TRBJ2-5; TRBD2 agrees at 9 bases. This CDR3 comprises 13 residues. In germline, CDR1 is SGHTA, CDR2 FQGTGA. Trimming cost V 4 bases and J 5 bases; bases outside gene matches: 2. CDR3 in amino acids: CASSSGLAETQYF. CDR3 coding DNA: TGTGCCAGCAGCTCAGGACTAGCGGAGACCCAGTACTTC. Complete variable domain (other parts from reference TRBV7-3 and TRBJ2-5): GAGVSQTPSNKVTEKGKYVELRCDPISGHTALYWYRQSLGQGPEFLIYFQGTGAADDSGLPNDRFFAVRPEGSVSTLKIQRTERGDSAVYLCASSSGLAETQYFGPGTRLLVL.

The chain couples TRBV7-2 to TRBJ2-5, with 10 bases matching TRBD2. The J segment lost 3 bases and the V segment lost 5 bases, leaving 6 bases of the junction unmatched. Germline V gene sequence: CDR1 SGHTA, CDR2 FQGNSA. This CDR3 has 15 residues. The CDR3 region is CASSLRLAGEETQYF. CDR3 sequence (DNA): TGTGCCAGCAGCCTTAGACTAGCGGGCGAAGAGACCCAGTACTTC.

This clone was detected once. The chain employs TRBV30 and TRBJ1-1, with unresolved D. Germline V gene data show CDR1 as GTSNPN and CDR2 as SVGIG (reference sequence). The V gene lost 8 bases and the J gene lost 4 bases, with 20 bases spanning the gap. The CDR3 has 14 residues. The CDR3 DNA sequence: TGTGCCGGGTGTCGGGCTCTAGATAGCACTGAAGCTTTCTTT. This codes for CAGCRALDSTEAFF.

This chain uses TRBV27 with TRBJ1-1; D not resolved. Trimming took 8 bases from V and 5 from J, leaving 12 bases between them. This CDR3 has 12 amino acids. Looked up from germline, CDR1 is MNHEY and CDR2 is SMNVEV (reference sequence). CDR3 region: CASGVGWTEAFF. DNA of the CDR3: TGTGCCAGCGGGGTCGGCTGGACTGAAGCTTTCTTT.

CDR3 coding DNA: TGCGCCAGCAGCCAAGTGGGAGCAGGAGTTGGTGGCTACACCTTC. Translated: CASSQVGAGVGGYTF. The J gene is TRBJ1-2, the V gene TRBV4-3, with D unresolved. Germline CDR1 LGHNA, CDR2 YSLEER. This CDR3 is built from 15 residues. Trimming shortened V by 1 base and J by 7 bases, and 16 bases separated the two germline ends.

This chain uses TRBV9 with TRBJ2-1, with D tentatively TRBD2 (6 bases). Germline V lookup: CDR1 SGDLS, CDR2 YYNGEE. This CDR3 spans 15 amino acids. V was shortened by 2 bases and J by 0 bases, with 9 bases between the two germline ends. CDR3 in DNA: TGTGCCAGCAGCGTTTCCGGGAGCTCCTACAATGAGCAGTTCTTC. Amino acids: CASSVSGSSYNEQFF.

The chain joins TRBV5-1 to TRBJ1-1, with D possibly matching TRBD1 (6 bases). Trimming shortened V by 4 bases and J by 1 base, and 11 bases separated the two germline ends. This CDR3 has 14 amino acids. The V gene's germline CDR1 is SGHRS and CDR2 YFSETQ. The CDR3 DNA reads as TGCGCCAGCAGCCTCAAGACAGGGAACACTGAAGCTTTCTTT. Encoded protein: CASSLKTGNTEAFF. The full variable domain, its missing parts supplied by reference TRBV5-1 and TRBJ1-1, is KAGVTQTPRYLIKTRGQQVTLSCSPISGHRSVSWYQQTPGQGLQFLFEYFSETQRNKGNFPGRFSGRQFSNSRSEMNVSTLELGDSALYLCASSLKTGNTEAFFGQGTRLTVV.

The V gene is TRBV6-6, the J gene TRBJ2-3; weak D call: TRBD1 (6 bases). Trimming left V 3 bases short and J 3 bases short, with 13 bases between. Germline V gene data show CDR1 as MNHNY and CDR2 as SVGAGI (reference sequence). This CDR3 comprises 15 residues. CDR3 residues: CASSYAQGSTDTQYF. The DNA for the CDR3 is TGTGCCAGCAGTTATGCACAGGGTAGTACAGATACGCAGTATTTT.

V and J are TRBV10-3 and TRBJ1-3; 8 bases map to TRBD1. The CDR3 totals 14 residues. Germline CDR1 and CDR2: ENHRY and SYGVKD. The J segment lost 4 bases and the V segment lost 4 bases, leaving 3 bases of the junction unmatched. The CDR3 region has the DNA TGTGCCATCAGTGGGACAGGGACGGGAAACACCATATATTTT. This sequence encodes CAISGTGTGNTIYF.

This chain joins TRBV5-1 and TRBJ2-4; TRBD1 might be the D (6 bases). Germline V gives CDR1 SGHRS, CDR2 YFSETQ. CDR3 size: 15 residues. The V gene lost 0 bases and the J gene lost 9 bases, with 16 bases spanning the gap. This CDR3 reads CASSLGQGQFSIQYF. CDR3 sequence (DNA): TGCGCCAGCAGCTTGGGCCAGGGGCAGTTCAGCATTCAGTACTTC.

The chain links TRBV6-6 to TRBJ1-5, with 8 bases lining up with TRBD1. CDR1 MNHNY and CDR2 SVGAGI come from the germline V gene (reference sequence). CDR3 length: 13 residues. V shed 6 bases and J 4 bases; nucleotides not matched to a gene: 2. CDR3 sequence: CASRTGANQPQHF. The DNA of the CDR3 is TGTGCCAGCAGGACAGGGGCTAATCAGCCCCAGCATTTT.

CDR3 in DNA: TGTGCCAGCAGGAACACCGGGGAGCTGTTTTTT. This sequence encodes CASRNTGELFF. This rearrangement joins TRBV7-3 to TRBJ2-2; D gene uncertain. Germline V gives CDR1 SGHTA, CDR2 FQGTGA. The V end lost 6 bases, the J end lost 1 base, and 0 bases lay between the germline ends. The CDR3 runs to 11 residues.

In its sample, this clone was seen once. The chain employs TRBV4-3 and TRBJ1-2; D possibly corresponds to TRBD1 (5 bases). Germline V CDR1 and CDR2: LGHNA, YSLEER. V was clipped by 3 bases and J by 4 bases, with 15 bases between them. The CDR3 consists of 15 residues. The CDR3 region is CASSQASGQGYGYTF. The CDR3 nucleotides read TGCGCCAGCAGCCAGGCCTCCGGGCAGGGCTATGGCTACACCTTC.

The V call is TRBV6-6, the J call TRBJ2-7; no definite D call. V lost 0 bases and J 4 bases, leaving 13 bases between the germline ends. CDR3 length: 15 residues. Germline loops: CDR1 MNHNY, CDR2 SVGAGI (reference sequence). CDR3 protein: CASSYSMGLGYEQYV. The CDR3 nucleotides are TGTGCCAGCAGTTACTCGATGGGGTTGGGGTACGAGCAGTACGTC.

This chain joins TRBV29-1 and TRBJ1-6; D is unresolved. Trimming took 6 bases from V and 8 from J, leaving 20 bases between them. Germline V gene lookup returns CDR1 SQVTM and CDR2 ANQGSEA. This CDR3 contains 15 residues. The CDR3 spells CSVALEVGGDSPLHF. CDR3 DNA sequence: TGCAGCGTCGCTCTCGAGGTGGGAGGTGATTCACCCCTCCACTTT.

The chain uses TRBV5-6 and TRBJ1-2; weak D call: TRBD1 (5 bases). Germline-derived CDR1 and CDR2 are SGHDT and YYEEEE. V lost 4 bases and J 4 bases, leaving 17 bases between the germline ends. The CDR3 runs 15 residues. The CDR3 DNA reads as TGTGCCAGCAGCATGGGAGGGACCGTCGTCTATGGCTACACCTTC. It encodes CASSMGGTVVYGYTF. Full variable domain (remainder filled in from reference TRBV5-6 and TRBJ1-2): DAGVTQSPTHLIKTRGQQVTLRCSPKSGHDTVSWYQQALGQGPQFIFQYYEEEERQRGNFPDRFSGHQFPNYSSELNVNALLLGDSALYLCASSMGGTVVYGYTFGSGTRLTVV.